This TCR beta chain was sequenced in a study of blood T cell repertoires in COVID-19. Generated by immunoSEQ multiplex PCR, the TCRdb table keeps only in-frame clones and is missing some. The repertoire holds some 380,000 clones, over 75% seen once, with 1.3% in the top ten. Across about two dozen US areas, participants ranged in age from about 18 to 90 years. This clone came up a few times. CDR3 length: 13 residues. Germline CDR1 SGHTA, CDR2 FQGNSA. The V and J ends lost 0 bases and 15 bases respectively, with 15 bases between them. Sequences were obtained from PBMCs or T cells enriched from blood (not recorded which). The receptor's source is a man aged 30 to 45 who had recovered from COVID-19. This sequence joins TRBV7-2 and TRBJ1-5; D is possibly TRBD1 (6 bases). DNA for the CDR3: TGTGCCAGCAGCTTAGCAGGCACAGGGTGGACGCATTTT. Translated, it gives CASSLAGTGWTHF.